This passage covers 26 T cell receptor beta chains from one sample sequenced in a study of blood T cell repertoires in COVID-19. Some clones are missing from TCRdb's copy, which holds only in-frame ones; the method was immunoSEQ multiplex PCR. The sample holds 120,000 or so clones, 88% seen once. The sequenced material came from peripheral blood. The receptors come from a woman in her forties or fifties with acute or convalescent COVID-19.

The chain links TRBV7-9 to TRBJ2-5, with 9 bases aligning to TRBD1. J lost 0 bases, V lost 5 bases, and 10 bases had no gene match. This CDR3 has 17 amino acids. CDR1 is SEHNR and CDR2 is FQNEAQ in the germline V gene (reference sequence). The CDR3 protein is CASSTGMGQGYQETQYF. The CDR3, as DNA: TGTGCCAGCAGCACGGGCATGGGACAGGGTTACCAAGAGACCCAGTACTTC.

The gene calls are TRBV2 and TRBJ2-5; 10 bases are shared with TRBD2. Per the germline V gene, CDR1 is SNHLY and CDR2 is FYNNEI. V gave up 7 bases and J gave up 5 bases; unmatched junction bases: 13. This CDR3 comprises 16 residues. CDR3 DNA: TGTGCCAGCATCGGGCGGAGCGGGAGGGCCGGGGAGACCCAGTACTTC. This gives the protein CASIGRSGRAGETQYF.

The V gene is TRBV7-2, the J gene TRBJ2-1, with 7 bases matching TRBD1. Germline values: CDR1 SGHTA, CDR2 FQGNSA. The length of the CDR3 is 14 residues. The V gene end was trimmed by 6 bases and the J gene end by 9 bases; junction bases not matched to a gene: 11. In DNA form, the CDR3 reads TGTGCCAGCAGTAAACACCAGGGGGTGGGTGAGCAGTTCTTC. As protein: CASSKHQGVGEQFF.

This chain connects TRBV6-7 to TRBJ1-1; maybe TRBD1 (5 bases). TRBV6-7 is recorded as an ORF, its role being uncertain. CDR3 length: 15 residues. V lost 5 bases and J 6 bases, leaving 19 bases between the germline ends. Here the CDR3 reads CASSTDTPGLAEAFF. The CDR3 DNA sequence: TGTGCCAGCAGTACGGACACCCCGGGTTTGGCTGAAGCTTTCTTT.

The V and J genes are TRBV18 and TRBJ2-7; the D gene is possibly TRBD2 (5 bases). V was clipped by 3 bases and J by 7 bases, with 13 bases between them. The germline gives CDR1 KGHSH, CDR2 LQKENI. The CDR3 has 13 residues. For the CDR3, the DNA is TGTGCCAGCTCACCCGGACTTGCGGAGGAGCAGTACTTC. Protein product: CASSPGLAEEQYF. The entire variable domain, with the rest obtained from reference TRBV18 and TRBJ2-7, is as follows: NAGVMQNPRHLVRRRGQEARLRCSPMKGHSHVYWYRQLPEEGLKFMVYLQKENIIDESGMPKERFSAEFPKEGPSILRIQQVVRGDSAAYFCASSPGLAEEQYFGPGTRLTVT.

The table lists this clone with a few counts. This chain connects TRBV18 to TRBJ2-1; D may be TRBD2 (5 bases). Trimming took off 3 bases at V and 0 bases at J, with 15 bases between the two ends. CDR1 and CDR2 from the germline V gene are KGHSH and LQKENI. This CDR3 is built from 17 residues. The CDR3 DNA reads as TGTGCCAGCTCACCTGATTGGACGGGAAGCTCCTACAATGAGCAGTTCTTC. Protein product: CASSPDWTGSSYNEQFF. The complete variable domain, with remaining parts taken from reference TRBV18 and TRBJ2-1, reads NAGVMQNPRHLVRRRGQEARLRCSPMKGHSHVYWYRQLPEEGLKFMVYLQKENIIDESGMPKERFSAEFPKEGPSILRIQQVVRGDSAAYFCASSPDWTGSSYNEQFFGPGTRLTVL.

This chain uses TRBV27 with TRBJ2-2; no clear D. Germline V gene data show CDR1 as MNHEY and CDR2 as SMNVEV (reference sequence). The CDR3 is made up of 13 amino acids. V was shortened by 2 bases and J by 10 bases, with 11 bases between the two germline ends. CDR3 bases: TGTGCCAGCAGTTTAGCCGCTAGGATGGAGCTGTTTTTT. It yields the protein CASSLAARMELFF.

This rearrangement joins TRBV6-5 to TRBJ2-7; tentative D call: TRBD2 (6 bases). The CDR3 is 13 amino acids. The V gene lost 8 bases and the J gene lost 0 bases, with 11 bases spanning the gap. The germline V gene has CDR1 MNHEY and CDR2 SVGAGI. The DNA of the CDR3 is TGTGCCAGCTACCGGGAGTCCTCCTACGAGCAGTACTTC. It codes for CASYRESSYEQYF.

The CDR3 sequence is CASSPPGLAMRWYF. The DNA for the CDR3 is TGTGCCAGCAGTCCCCCCGGACTAGCGATGAGGTGGTACTTC. This chain connects TRBV27 to TRBJ2-5; TRBD2 matches 9 bases. Germline CDR1 is MNHEY and CDR2 is SMNVEV (reference sequence). The ends lost 5 bases at V and 13 bases at J; junction bases unmatched: 14. The CDR3 has 14 amino acids.

The CDR3 DNA reads as TGTGCCAGCAGCTTAGCACAGGGGGTGAGCTTAGGAGATACGCAGTATTTT. Translating it yields CASSLAQGVSLGDTQYF. The J gene is TRBJ2-3, the V gene TRBV7-2; 8 nucleotides line up with TRBD1. Germline V CDR1 and CDR2: SGHTA, FQGNSA. This CDR3 has 17 residues. V lost 0 bases, J lost 5 bases, and 10 bases stayed unmatched.

The chain combines TRBV19 with TRBJ1-5; 8 nucleotides align to TRBD1. Germline V gene lookup returns CDR1 LNHDA and CDR2 SQIVND (reference sequence). The CDR3 has 18 amino acids. Unmatched junction bases numbered 13, after V lost 5 bases and J lost 1 base. CDR3 nucleotide sequence: TGTGCCAGTAGTTCAACAGGGGGTTCGGTCCTAAGCAATCAGCCCCAGCATTTT. Translation gives CASSSTGGSVLSNQPQHF.

The J gene is TRBJ2-3, the V gene TRBV4-1, with D perhaps matching TRBD2 (6 bases). The V end was cut by 4 bases, the J end by 4 bases, with 15 bases between. The CDR3 totals 15 residues. Germline CDR1 and CDR2: MGHRA and YSYEKL. CDR3 region: CASSPGLTGADTQYF. The DNA for the CDR3 is TGCGCCAGCAGCCCTGGACTGACGGGAGCAGATACGCAGTATTTT.

This chain joins TRBV5-1 and TRBJ1-4, with 11 nucleotides matching TRBD1. The germline V gene encodes CDR1 SGHRS and CDR2 YFSETQ. The CDR3 has 16 amino acids. Trimming cost V 4 bases and J 5 bases; bases outside gene matches: 7. The CDR3 DNA reads as TGCGCCAGCAGCCCGGGACAGGGGGGCGGGAATGAAAAACTGTTTTTT. This translates into CASSPGQGGGNEKLFF.

V and J are TRBV7-8 and TRBJ1-1, with unresolved D. Germline loops: CDR1 SGHVS, CDR2 FQNEAQ. Trimming left V 3 bases short and J 5 bases short, with 13 bases between. The CDR3 has 14 residues. CDR3 protein: CASSLTPERTEAFF. The CDR3 DNA follows: TGTGCCAGCAGCTTGACTCCTGAGAGGACTGAAGCTTTCTTT.

The V call is TRBV25-1, the J call TRBJ1-2; D not resolved. The CDR3 sequence is 14 residues long. Trimming cost V 4 bases and J 0 bases, with 9 bases left between them. Per the germline V gene, CDR1 is MGHDK and CDR2 is SYGVNS. The CDR3, as DNA: TGTGCCAGCAGTGCTAGGCACACTAACTATGGCTACACCTTC. Translation gives CASSARHTNYGYTF.

The J gene is TRBJ1-1, the V gene TRBV7-9; 9 bases are shared with TRBD1. Germline V lookup: CDR1 SEHNR, CDR2 FQNEAQ (reference sequence). The V gene end was trimmed by 1 base and the J gene end by 5 bases; junction bases not matched to a gene: 14. There are 18 residues in the CDR3. CDR3 DNA: TGTGCCAGCAGCTTAGGTACAGGGGGCTTGGGGAAGGGGACTGAAGCTTTCTTT. Its translation: CASSLGTGGLGKGTEAFF.

The chain links TRBV29-1 to TRBJ1-2, with D unclear. The CDR3 length is 13 residues. V shed 2 bases and J shed 6 bases, with 13 bases lying between them. The germline V gene has CDR1 SQVTM and CDR2 ANQGSEA. DNA of the CDR3: TGCAGCGTTGAAAGGGTCGGGGATCATGGCTACACCTTC. It codes for CSVERVGDHGYTF.

This chain joins TRBV21-1 and TRBJ1-2; the DNA was not used to check the table's D call, TRBD1. TRBV21-1 is a pseudogene. This CDR3 region has 15 residues. The CDR3 region is CASLRGDRPNYGYTF. As DNA, the CDR3 is TGTGCCAGTCTGAGAGGGGACAGACCTAACTATGGCTACACCTTC.

The genes are TRBV7-8 and TRBJ2-7, with TRBD2 identical over 9 bases. Germline values: CDR1 SGHVS, CDR2 FQNEAQ. The CDR3 totals 15 residues. The V segment lost 4 bases and the J segment 2 bases; nucleotides outside the gene matches: 6. The CDR3 DNA sequence: TGTGCCAGCAGCTCTAAGACTAGCGGCCCCTACGAGCAGTACTTC. Encoded protein: CASSSKTSGPYEQYF.

This rearrangement joins TRBV19 to TRBJ2-3; 9 bases match TRBD2. This CDR3 is 16 amino acids long. From germline, CDR1 is LNHDA and CDR2 SQIVND (reference sequence). Germline trimming cut 5 bases from V and 3 bases from J; bases unmatched to any gene: 9. The CDR3 here is CASSSLSGGRTDTQYF. The CDR3 DNA is TGTGCCAGTAGTTCACTTAGCGGGGGACGGACAGATACGCAGTATTTT.

This chain connects TRBV7-2 to TRBJ2-7; D not certain. Trimming shortened V by 5 bases and J by 2 bases, and 4 bases separated the two germline ends. CDR1 and CDR2 from the germline V gene are SGHTA and FQGNSA. CDR3 length: 11 residues. CDR3 coding DNA: TGTGCCAGCAGCGTTACCTACGAGCAGTACTTC. Protein product: CASSVTYEQYF.

V usage is TRBV19 and J usage is TRBJ2-3, with TRBD1 as a possible D gene (5 bases). V shed 4 bases and J shed 0 bases, with 14 bases lying between them. Germline V gene data show CDR1 as LNHDA and CDR2 as SQIVND (reference sequence). This CDR3 contains 16 residues. The CDR3 here is CASSTRTPSSTDTQYF. As DNA, the CDR3 is TGTGCCAGTAGTACCCGGACACCTTCTAGCACAGATACGCAGTATTTT.

This chain links TRBV4-1 with TRBJ1-6; D gene ambiguous. CDR1 and CDR2 from the germline V gene are MGHRA and YSYEKL. The V and J ends lost 3 bases and 13 bases respectively, with 22 bases between them. The CDR3 has 16 amino acids. The DNA of the CDR3 is TGCGCCAGCAGCCATGCAGGCAGGCACCGTTATTTCCCCCTCCACTTT. Encoded protein: CASSHAGRHRYFPLHF.

The V and J genes are TRBV7-2 and TRBJ1-2; 7 bases line up with TRBD1. The J segment lost 4 bases and the V segment lost 1 base, leaving 6 bases of the junction unmatched. Germline V gene sequence: CDR1 SGHTA, CDR2 FQGNSA. The CDR3 is made up of 15 amino acids. CDR3 amino acids: CASSLDIGTVYGYTF. CDR3 DNA sequence: TGTGCCAGCAGCTTAGATATCGGGACAGTCTATGGCTACACCTTC.

The gene calls are TRBV25-1 and TRBJ1-2; tentatively, D is TRBD1 (6 bases). Trimming removed 6 bases at V and 0 bases at J, with 14 bases between. Germline V gene lookup returns CDR1 MGHDK and CDR2 SYGVNS. The CDR3 runs 15 residues. For the CDR3, the DNA is TGTGCCAGCAGCTCCCCGGGGGGCGCTAACTATGGCTACACCTTC. The encoded protein is CASSSPGGANYGYTF.

The chain is built from TRBV19 and TRBJ2-7; no definite D call. This CDR3 has 11 amino acids. The germline V gene has CDR1 LNHDA and CDR2 SQIVND (reference sequence). V lost 4 bases, J lost 3 bases, and 4 bases lay in between. In DNA form, the CDR3 reads TGTGCCAGTAGTAACAGCTACGAGCAGTACTTC. This encodes CASSNSYEQYF. Full variable domain (missing parts from reference TRBV19 and TRBJ2-7): DGGITQSPKYLFRKEGQNVTLSCEQNLNHDAMYWYRQDPGQGLRLIYYSQIVNDFQKGDIAEGYSVSREKKESFPLTVTSAQKNPTAFYLCASSNSYEQYFGPGTRLTVT.